This T cell receptor beta chain emerged from a study of post-analysis software for immune sequencing data. Overall study results and limits: Samples prepared in the same batch strongly co-clustered by F measure. Compared with controls, patients had more of five TRBV segments, including TRBV5-6, TRBV5-1 and TRBV20-1.

The length of the CDR3 is 14 residues. CDR1 and CDR2 (germline): DFQATT, SNEGSKA (reference sequence). cDNA libraries of TCR beta carried unique molecular identifiers. T cells numbering roughly 1 to 10 million yielded some 520,000 cDNA molecules. TCRdb passed the PCR reads through MiXCR, listing each CDR3 protein once. This table has 150,000 to 200,000 distinct CDR3 sequences, 35% to 40% appearing once. This clonotype turned up a few times. Its antigen is still unknown. With a much larger clone just one base away, this may be a read error. This TCR derives from a girl aged 10 to 17 with multiple sclerosis. The V call is TRBV20-1, the J call TRBJ2-2; a weak D match, TRBD2 (5 bases). The specimen was blood, collected after autologous hematopoietic stem cell transplantation. CDR3 residues: CSAPDPTGTGERFF. CDR3 bases: TGCAGTGCCCCTGACCCGACCGGCACCGGGGAGCGGTTTTTT.